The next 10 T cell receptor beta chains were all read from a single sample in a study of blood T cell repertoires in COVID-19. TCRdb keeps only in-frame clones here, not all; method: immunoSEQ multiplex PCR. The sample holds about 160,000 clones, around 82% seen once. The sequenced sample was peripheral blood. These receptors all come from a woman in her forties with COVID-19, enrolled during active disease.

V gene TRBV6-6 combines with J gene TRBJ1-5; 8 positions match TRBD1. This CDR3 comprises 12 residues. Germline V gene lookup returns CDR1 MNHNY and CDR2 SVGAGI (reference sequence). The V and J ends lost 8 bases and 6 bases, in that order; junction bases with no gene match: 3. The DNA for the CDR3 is TGTGCCAGCCAACAGGGGGTTCAGCCCCAGCATTTT. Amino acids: CASQQGVQPQHF.

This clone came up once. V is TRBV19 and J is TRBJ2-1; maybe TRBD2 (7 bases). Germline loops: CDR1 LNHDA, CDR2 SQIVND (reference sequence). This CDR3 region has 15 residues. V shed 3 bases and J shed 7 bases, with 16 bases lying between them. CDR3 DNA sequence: TGTGCCAGTAGTATGGGTCGGGGGGCCCCAAATGAGCAGTTCTTC. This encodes CASSMGRGAPNEQFF. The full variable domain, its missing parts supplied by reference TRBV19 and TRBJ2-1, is DGGITQSPKYLFRKEGQNVTLSCEQNLNHDAMYWYRQDPGQGLRLIYYSQIVNDFQKGDIAEGYSVSREKKESFPLTVTSAQKNPTAFYLCASSMGRGAPNEQFFGPGTRLTVL.

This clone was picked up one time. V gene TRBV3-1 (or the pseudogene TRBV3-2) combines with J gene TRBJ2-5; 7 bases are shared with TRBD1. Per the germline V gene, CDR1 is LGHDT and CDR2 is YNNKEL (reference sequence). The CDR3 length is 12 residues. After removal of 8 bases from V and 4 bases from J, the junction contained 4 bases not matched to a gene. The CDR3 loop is CASGAGGETQYF. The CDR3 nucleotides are TGTGCCAGCGGTGCAGGGGGAGAGACCCAGTACTTC.

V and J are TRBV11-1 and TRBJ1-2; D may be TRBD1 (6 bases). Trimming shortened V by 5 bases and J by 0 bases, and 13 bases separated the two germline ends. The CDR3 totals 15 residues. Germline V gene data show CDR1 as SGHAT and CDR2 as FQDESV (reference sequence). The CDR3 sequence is CASSRGRTANYGYTF. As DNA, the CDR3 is TGTGCCAGCAGCCGAGGTCGGACAGCTAACTATGGCTACACCTTC.

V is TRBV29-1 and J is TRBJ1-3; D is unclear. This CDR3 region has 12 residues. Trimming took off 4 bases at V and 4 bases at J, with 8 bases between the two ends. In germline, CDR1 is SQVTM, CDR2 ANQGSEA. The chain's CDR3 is CSVAMAGNTIYF. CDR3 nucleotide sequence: TGCAGCGTTGCAATGGCAGGAAACACCATATATTTT.

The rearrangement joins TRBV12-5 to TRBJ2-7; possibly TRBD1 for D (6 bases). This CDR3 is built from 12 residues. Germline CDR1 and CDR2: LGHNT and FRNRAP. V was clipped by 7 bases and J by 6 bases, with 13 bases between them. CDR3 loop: CASAGTGPEQYV. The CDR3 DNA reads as TGTGCTAGTGCCGGAACAGGGCCCGAGCAGTACGTC.

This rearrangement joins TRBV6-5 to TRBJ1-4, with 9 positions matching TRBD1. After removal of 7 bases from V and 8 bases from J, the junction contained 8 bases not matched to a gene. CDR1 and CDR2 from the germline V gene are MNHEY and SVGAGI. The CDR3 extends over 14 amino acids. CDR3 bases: TGTGCCAGCAAACCGGGACAGGGTCGGGAAAAACTGTTTTTT. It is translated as CASKPGQGREKLFF.

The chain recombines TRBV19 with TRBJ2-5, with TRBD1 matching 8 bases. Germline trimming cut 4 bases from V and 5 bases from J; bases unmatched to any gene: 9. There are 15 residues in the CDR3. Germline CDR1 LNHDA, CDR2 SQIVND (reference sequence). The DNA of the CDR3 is TGTGCCAGTAGTACCCAGGGGGCGAAGGGGGAGACCCAGTACTTC. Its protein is CASSTQGAKGETQYF.

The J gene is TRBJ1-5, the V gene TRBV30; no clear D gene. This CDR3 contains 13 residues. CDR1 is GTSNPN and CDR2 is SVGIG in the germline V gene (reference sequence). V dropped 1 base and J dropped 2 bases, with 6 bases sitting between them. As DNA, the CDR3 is TGTGCCTGGAGTGGGGAGGGCAATCAGCCCCAGCATTTT. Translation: CAWSGEGNQPQHF. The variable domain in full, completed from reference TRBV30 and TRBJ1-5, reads SQTIHQWPATLVQPVGSPLSLECTVEGTSNPNLYWYRQAAGRGLQLLFYSVGIGQISSEVPQNLSASRPQDRQFILSSKKLLLSDSGFYLCAWSGEGNQPQHFGDGTRLSIL.

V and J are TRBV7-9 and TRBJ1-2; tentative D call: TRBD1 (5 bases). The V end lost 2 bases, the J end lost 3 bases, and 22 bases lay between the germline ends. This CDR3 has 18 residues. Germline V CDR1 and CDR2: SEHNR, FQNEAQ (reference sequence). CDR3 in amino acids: CASSLRPSGGGADYGYTF. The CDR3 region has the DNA TGTGCCAGCAGCTTACGCCCCTCCGGGGGTGGAGCGGACTATGGCTACACCTTC.